The entry below describes one TCR beta chain. Its antigen is unknown. The sample holds other DNA sequences that translate to the same CDR3. The data originate from a study of shared clonotypes between healthy human individuals. Whole-study findings and limits: Among a few donors, about 5% of naive CD4 clonotypes were found in common. Among the subsets, naive ones generally showed larger estimated richness than memory ones.

Naive CD4+ cells were CD45RA-selected; the remaining cells were memory. The protocol was immunoSEQ multiplex PCR, while the TCRdb copy is restricted to in-frame clones and leaves out a portion. Among about 1 million clones listed, about 77% were seen once. In germline, CDR1 is SNHLY, CDR2 FYNNEI. Deletions cut 3 bases from V and 1 base from J, with 6 bases between. The CDR3 totals 13 residues. This chain uses TRBV2 with TRBJ1-1; D gene unclear. The sample was memory CD4+ T cells sorted from blood. Regarding subset: CD45RA-negative fraction. This TCR came from a man aged 18 to 29 in good health. CDR3 nucleotides: TGTGCCAGCAGTGATGATTCGAACACTGAAGCTTTCTTT. Translating it yields CASSDDSNTEAFF.